Following are 24 T cell receptor beta chains from one sample sequenced in a study of OX40 agonist ivuxolimab in advanced cancers. Repertoires were generated with immunoSEQ multiplex PCR, while TCRdb's copy carries only in-frame clones and drops some. The sample yields some 90,000 clones, 70% to 90% seen once. The sequences come from CD4+ or CD8+ T cells sorted from blood, collected in a trial of the OX40 agonist ivuxolimab. The receptors originated from an adult with an advanced solid tumor such as melanoma, head and neck, liver or kidney cancer.

The rearrangement joins TRBV10-3 to TRBJ2-7; D remains unclear. V was shortened by 11 bases and J by 3 bases, with 11 bases between the two germline ends. This CDR3 contains 11 residues. Germline CDR1 is ENHRY and CDR2 is SYGVKD. CDR3 sequence reads: CASRELYEQYF. The CDR3 DNA is TGTGCCTCTCGCGAACTCTACGAGCAGTACTTC.

About this clone itself: Other DNA sequences in the sample encode the same CDR3. The genes are TRBV11-3 and TRBJ2-5, with D perhaps matching TRBD1 (5 bases). CDR3 length: 15 amino acids. V was trimmed by 1 base and J by 5 bases, leaving 14 bases between them. From germline, CDR1 is SGHNT and CDR2 YENEEA. The CDR3 reads CASSLVTGGRETQYF. CDR3 coding DNA: TGTGCCAGCAGCTTAGTCACAGGCGGACGCGAGACCCAGTACTTC.

This clone was seen only a few times. V is TRBV19 and J is TRBJ1-5, with TRBD1 identical over 9 bases. This CDR3 is 15 amino acids long. Germline CDR1 LNHDA, CDR2 SQIVND (reference sequence). With V trimmed by 5 bases and J by 3 bases, 5 bases remained unmatched. CDR3 bases: TGTGCCAGTAGTTCCGGGACAGGGCCCAATCAGCCCCAGCATTTT. Translating it yields CASSSGTGPNQPQHF.

This clone was seen a few times. This chain joins TRBV9 and TRBJ1-2; D not certain. This CDR3 is 17 amino acids long. Germline V CDR1 and CDR2: SGDLS, YYNGEE. Trimming shortened V by 0 bases and J by 5 bases, and 20 bases separated the two germline ends. CDR3 protein: CASSVESLRHFGYGYTF. The CDR3 DNA is TGTGCCAGCAGCGTAGAGTCTCTACGTCATTTTGGTTATGGCTACACCTTC.

The V and J genes are TRBV7-2 and TRBJ1-2, with D unclear. Trimming removed 1 base at V and 8 bases at J, with 11 bases between. CDR1 is SGHTA, CDR2 FQGNSA, per germline. This CDR3 region has 13 residues. CDR3 bases: TGTGCCAGCAGCTTAGGACCTGGAGGCGGCTACACCTTC. It encodes CASSLGPGGGYTF.

The chain joins TRBV5-6 to TRBJ2-1; 8 nucleotides agree with TRBD2. After removal of 5 bases from V and 8 bases from J, the junction contained 9 bases not matched to a gene. The length of the CDR3 is 14 residues. CDR1 SGHDT and CDR2 YYEEEE come from the germline V gene. The CDR3 nucleotides read TGTGCCAGCAGTTCGCTAGCGGGTGGCGATGAGCAGTTCTTC. Protein sequence: CASSSLAGGDEQFF.

J is TRBJ1-2 and V is TRBV15; 7 bases agree with TRBD1. CDR1 LNHNV and CDR2 YYDKDF come from the germline V gene (reference sequence). V was pared by 5 bases and J by 4 bases, with 10 bases of the junction left unmatched. The CDR3 is 15 amino acids. CDR3 sequence: CATSARQGRVYGYTF. DNA of the CDR3: TGTGCCACCAGCGCTCGACAGGGAAGGGTCTATGGCTACACCTTC.

The chain carries TRBV6-6 and TRBJ1-1; the D is unclear. Germline CDR1 reads MNHNY; CDR2 reads SVGAGI (reference sequence). V lost 0 bases and J lost 0, with 11 bases in between. The CDR3 is made up of 16 amino acids. CDR3 nucleotide sequence: TGTGCCAGCAGTTACTCGAGTCCAGGCTTGAACACTGAAGCTTTCTTT. Residues: CASSYSSPGLNTEAFF.

This clone was detected a few times. The genes are TRBV15 and TRBJ1-3; TRBD1 matches 7 bases. CDR1 is LNHNV and CDR2 is YYDKDF in the germline V gene (reference sequence). CDR3 size: 16 residues. Germline trimming cut 0 bases from V and 0 bases from J; bases unmatched to any gene: 2. The CDR3 is CATSRDRDSSGNTIYF. The CDR3 DNA reads as TGTGCCACCAGCAGAGACCGGGACAGCTCTGGAAACACCATATATTTT.

The V and J genes are TRBV6-6 and TRBJ2-7; 8 bases are shared with TRBD1. Germline V gene lookup returns CDR1 MNHNY and CDR2 SVGAGI (reference sequence). Germline trimming cut 6 bases from V and 3 bases from J; bases unmatched to any gene: 10. The CDR3 totals 15 residues. The CDR3 protein is CASRGQVSQHYEQYF. In DNA form, the CDR3 reads TGTGCCAGCAGGGGACAGGTTTCTCAACACTACGAGCAGTACTTC.

This clone was seen a single time. V is TRBV10-1 and J is TRBJ1-3; a possible D gene is TRBD1 (5 bases). V was cut by 0 bases and J by 0 bases, with 9 bases left in between. CDR1 and CDR2 from the germline V gene are WNHNN and SYGVQD (reference sequence). This CDR3 region has 16 residues. The CDR3 spells CASSESGVYSGNTIYF. The CDR3 nucleotides are TGCGCCAGCAGTGAGTCGGGGGTATACTCTGGAAACACCATATATTTT.

The V and J genes are TRBV5-1 and TRBJ2-2; no reliable D call. The CDR3 is made up of 13 amino acids. The V end was cut by 5 bases, the J end by 3 bases, with 8 bases between. The germline V gene encodes CDR1 SGHRS and CDR2 YFSETQ. The CDR3 coding sequence is TGCGCCAGCAGGGCGGAATACACCGGGGAGCTGTTTTTT. This codes for CASRAEYTGELFF.

This clone was seen just once. V is TRBV6-6 and J is TRBJ1-5; D is undetermined. CDR1 MNHNY and CDR2 SVGAGI come from the germline V gene (reference sequence). This CDR3 has 12 amino acids. The V end lost 5 bases, the J end lost 2 bases, and 4 bases lay between the germline ends. The CDR3 nucleotides read TGTGCCAGCAGTAAGCGCAATCAGCCCCAGCATTTT. As protein: CASSKRNQPQHF.

CDR3 protein: CASSIPTGDKNEKLFF. The CDR3, as DNA: TGTGCCAGTAGTATCCCCACAGGGGATAAGAATGAAAAACTGTTTTTT. This sequence joins TRBV19 and TRBJ1-4; 7 nucleotides align to TRBD1. The J segment lost 5 bases and the V segment lost 3 bases, leaving 9 bases of the junction unmatched. The germline gives CDR1 LNHDA, CDR2 SQIVND (reference sequence). The CDR3 loop spans 16 amino acids.

The chain couples TRBV6-6 to TRBJ2-5, with 8 nucleotides matching TRBD2. V shed 6 bases, J shed 5 bases, and the junction held 14 bases outside the gene matches. Germline lookup yields CDR1 MNHNY and CDR2 SVGAGI (reference sequence). The CDR3 spans 16 residues. The CDR3 DNA sequence: TGTGCCAGCAGCAGTAATGAGCGGGAGTTCTCGGAGACCCAGTACTTC. This sequence encodes CASSSNEREFSETQYF.

The gene calls are TRBV6-5 and TRBJ1-1; 9 bases match TRBD1. CDR3 length equals 15 residues. Germline V gene lookup returns CDR1 MNHEY and CDR2 SVGAGI. The V segment lost 6 bases and the J segment 2 bases; nucleotides outside the gene matches: 7. The CDR3 spells CASRRRQGGNTEAFF. CDR3 coding DNA: TGTGCCAGCAGACGCAGACAGGGGGGTAACACTGAAGCTTTCTTT.

This sequence joins TRBV7-2 and TRBJ2-6; D gene uncertain. CDR1 SGHTA and CDR2 FQGNSA come from the germline V gene. The CDR3 is 17 amino acids. Trimming took 4 bases from V and 0 from J, leaving 13 bases between them. DNA for the CDR3: TGTGCCAGCAGCTCCCCGAGAAGGATCTCTGGGGCCAACGTCCTGACTTTC. Its protein product is CASSSPRRISGANVLTF.

The gene calls are TRBV30 and TRBJ2-1; 10 nucleotides align to TRBD2. The CDR3 is 16 residues long. V dropped 0 bases and J dropped 8; count of bases not matched to a gene: 10. The germline gives CDR1 GTSNPN, CDR2 SVGIG (reference sequence). CDR3 protein: CAWSVGVPSGSDEQFF. The CDR3 DNA is TGTGCCTGGAGTGTAGGGGTCCCTAGCGGGAGCGATGAGCAGTTCTTC.

The V gene is TRBV6-6, the J gene TRBJ2-7; TRBD2 matches 8 bases. This CDR3 contains 16 residues. Germline values: CDR1 MNHNY, CDR2 SVGAGI (reference sequence). The V gene end was trimmed by 0 bases and the J gene end by 0 bases; junction bases not matched to a gene: 4. In DNA form, the CDR3 reads TGTGCCAGCAGTTACTCCATAGCGGGAAACTCCTACGAGCAGTACTTC. Amino acid sequence: CASSYSIAGNSYEQYF.

The rearrangement uses TRBV19 and TRBJ2-1, with unresolved D. The V and J ends lost 7 bases and 9 bases respectively, with 13 bases between them. This CDR3 is built from 12 residues. Germline V gives CDR1 LNHDA, CDR2 SQIVND (reference sequence). The CDR3 is CASTPETGEQFF. CDR3 sequence (DNA): TGTGCCAGTACCCCGGAGACGGGTGAGCAGTTCTTC.

This chain joins TRBV5-1 and TRBJ1-1, with D uncertain. There are 16 residues in the CDR3. Germline values: CDR1 SGHRS, CDR2 YFSETQ. Trimming pared 2 bases from V and 1 base from J, leaving 15 bases between. The CDR3 nucleotides are TGCGCCAGCAGCTTCCTGACGCGTCCAGGGAACACTGAAGCTTTCTTT. Its protein product is CASSFLTRPGNTEAFF.

This chain uses TRBV27 with TRBJ1-5; the D gene is possibly TRBD1 (6 bases). This CDR3 comprises 13 residues. The germline V gene encodes CDR1 MNHEY and CDR2 SMNVEV (reference sequence). V dropped 5 bases and J dropped 7 bases, with 12 bases sitting between them. CDR3 sequence (DNA): TGTGCCAGCAGTCACAGGGTTGGGCAGCCCCAGCATTTT. This encodes CASSHRVGQPQHF.

This chain joins TRBV28 and TRBJ2-4, with a tentative D call TRBD2 (5 bases). Germline assignment: CDR1 MDHEN and CDR2 SYDVKM. The V and J ends lost 5 bases and 7 bases respectively, with 15 bases between them. The CDR3 has 14 residues. The CDR3 bases are TGTGCCAGCAGTCCAACTAGGTTGTGGAACATTCAGTACTTC. It is translated as CASSPTRLWNIQYF. Filled out from reference TRBV28 and TRBJ2-4, the complete variable domain reads DVKVTQSSRYLVKRTGEKVFLECVQDMDHENMFWYRQDPGLGLRLIYFSYDVKMKEKGDIPEGYSVSREKKERFSLILESASTNQTSMYLCASSPTRLWNIQYFGAGTRLSVL.

V gene TRBV7-3 combines with J gene TRBJ2-3; TRBD2 matches at 7 bases. This CDR3 contains 14 residues. V gave up 5 bases and J gave up 3 bases; unmatched junction bases: 5. CDR1 is SGHTA and CDR2 is FQGTGA in the germline V gene. CDR3: CASSRLAGTDTQYF. CDR3 DNA: TGTGCCAGCAGCCGACTAGCCGGTACAGATACGCAGTATTTT.